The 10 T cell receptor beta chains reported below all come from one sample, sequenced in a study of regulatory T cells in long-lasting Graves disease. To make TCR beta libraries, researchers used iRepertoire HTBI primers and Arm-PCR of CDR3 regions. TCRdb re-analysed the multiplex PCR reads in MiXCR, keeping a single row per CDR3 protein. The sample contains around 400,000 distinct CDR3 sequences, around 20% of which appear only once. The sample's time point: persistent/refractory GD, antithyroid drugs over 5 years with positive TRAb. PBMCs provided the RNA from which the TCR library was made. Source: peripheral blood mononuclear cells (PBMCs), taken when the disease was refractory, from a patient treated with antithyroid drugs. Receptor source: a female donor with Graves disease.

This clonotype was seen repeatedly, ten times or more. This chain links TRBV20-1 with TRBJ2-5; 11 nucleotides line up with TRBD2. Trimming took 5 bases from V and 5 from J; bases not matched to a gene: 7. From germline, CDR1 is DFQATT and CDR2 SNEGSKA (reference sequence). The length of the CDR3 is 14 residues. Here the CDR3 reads CSAPGTSGWETQYF. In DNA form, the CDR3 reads TGCAGTGCTCCCGGGACTAGCGGATGGGAGACCCAGTACTTC.

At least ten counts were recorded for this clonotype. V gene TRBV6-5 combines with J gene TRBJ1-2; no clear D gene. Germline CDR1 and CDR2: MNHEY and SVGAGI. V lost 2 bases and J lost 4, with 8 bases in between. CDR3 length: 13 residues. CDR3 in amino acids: CASSYDTSYGYTF. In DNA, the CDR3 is TGTGCCAGCAGTTACGACACTAGCTATGGCTACACCTTC.

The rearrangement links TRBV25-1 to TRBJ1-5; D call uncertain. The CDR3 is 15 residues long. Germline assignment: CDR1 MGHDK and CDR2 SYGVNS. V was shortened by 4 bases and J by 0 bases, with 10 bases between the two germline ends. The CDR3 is CASSVRRGSNQPQHF. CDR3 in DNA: TGTGCCAGCAGTGTCCGGCGGGGTAGCAATCAGCCCCAGCATTTT.

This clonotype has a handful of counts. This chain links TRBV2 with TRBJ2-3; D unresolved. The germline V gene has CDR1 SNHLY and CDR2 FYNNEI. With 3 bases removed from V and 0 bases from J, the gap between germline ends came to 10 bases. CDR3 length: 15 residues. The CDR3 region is CASSDRGSSTDTQYF. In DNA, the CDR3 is TGTGCCAGCAGTGACAGAGGTTCTAGCACAGATACGCAGTATTTT.

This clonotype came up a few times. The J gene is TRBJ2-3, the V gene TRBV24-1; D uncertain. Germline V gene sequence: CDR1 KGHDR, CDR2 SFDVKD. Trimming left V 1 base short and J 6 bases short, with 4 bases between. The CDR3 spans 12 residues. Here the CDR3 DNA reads TGTGCCACCAGTGATTTTAGGGATACGCAGTATTTT. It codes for CATSDFRDTQYF.

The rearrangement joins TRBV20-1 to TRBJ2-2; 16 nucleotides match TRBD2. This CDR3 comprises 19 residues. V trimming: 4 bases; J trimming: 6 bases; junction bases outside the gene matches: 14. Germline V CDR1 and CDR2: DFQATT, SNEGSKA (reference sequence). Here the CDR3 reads CSATPPPGLAGGGAGELFF. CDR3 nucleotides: TGCAGTGCTACGCCCCCACCGGGACTAGCGGGAGGGGGGGCCGGGGAGCTGTTTTTT.

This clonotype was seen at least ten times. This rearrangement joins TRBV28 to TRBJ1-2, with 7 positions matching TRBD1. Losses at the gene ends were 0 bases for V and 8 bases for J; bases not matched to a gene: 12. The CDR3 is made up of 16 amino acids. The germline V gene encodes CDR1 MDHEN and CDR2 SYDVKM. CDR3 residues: CASSLWDRDRVSGYTF. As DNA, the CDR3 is TGTGCCAGCAGTTTATGGGACCGCGACAGGGTGAGCGGCTACACCTTC.

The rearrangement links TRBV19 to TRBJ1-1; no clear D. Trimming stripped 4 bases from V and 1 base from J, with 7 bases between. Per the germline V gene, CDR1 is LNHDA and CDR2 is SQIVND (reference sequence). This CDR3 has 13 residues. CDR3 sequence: CASSKGSNTEAFF. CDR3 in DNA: TGTGCCAGTAGTAAGGGCTCGAACACTGAAGCTTTCTTT.

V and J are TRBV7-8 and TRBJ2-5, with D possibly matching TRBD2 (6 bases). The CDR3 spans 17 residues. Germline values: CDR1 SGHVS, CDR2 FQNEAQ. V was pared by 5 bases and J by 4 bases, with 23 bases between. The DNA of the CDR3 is TGTGCCAGCAGCCCCCGATCCTTCCGTTCCGGGGGAGAGACCCAGTACTTC. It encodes CASSPRSFRSGGETQYF.

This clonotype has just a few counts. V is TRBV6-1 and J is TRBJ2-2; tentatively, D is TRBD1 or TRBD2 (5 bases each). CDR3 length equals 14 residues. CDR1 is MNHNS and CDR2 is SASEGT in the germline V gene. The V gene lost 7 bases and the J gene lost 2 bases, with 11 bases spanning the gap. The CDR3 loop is CASMGTENTGELFF. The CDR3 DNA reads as TGTGCCAGCATGGGGACGGAAAACACCGGGGAGCTGTTTTTT.